These 22 T cell receptor beta chains were all obtained from the same sample, sequenced in a study of T cell repertoires in cytomegalovirus infection. TCRdb used MiXCR to reprocess the reads, holding one entry per CDR3 protein. The data show approximately 180,000 distinct CDR3 sequences, roughly 19% seen once. The sample comprised PBMCs. The receptors were sampled from a human donor in good health (CMV status not recorded). Some clones in this sample may be carry-over from other donors' samples.

DNA of the CDR3: TGTGCCAGTAGTGCCGGGACACCGTATGGCTACACCTTC. This sequence encodes CASSAGTPYGYTF. The chain uses TRBV19 and TRBJ1-2; perhaps TRBD1 as D (6 bases). Between the trimmed V and J ends, which lost 5 bases and 5 bases, there was a span of 12 bases. Germline lookup yields CDR1 LNHDA and CDR2 SQIVND (reference sequence). The CDR3 length is 13 residues.

A remark on this clonotype: This may arise from a read error, as a much more abundant clone is one base away. This CDR3 fails to terminate in the conserved phenylalanine or tryptophan, so it likely reflects a read error. J is TRBJ2-1 and V is TRBV7-2; D call uncertain. Germline V lookup: CDR1 SGHTA, CDR2 FQGNSA. This CDR3 has 14 residues. Trimming removed 2 bases from V and 4 bases from J, with 9 bases in between. CDR3 sequence (DNA): TGTGCCAGCAGCTTAAGTGATAGATACAATGAGCAGTTCTTA. This sequence encodes CASSLSDRYNEQFL.

In this sample, this clonotype turned up many times. The chain joins TRBV12-3 or TRBV12-4 to TRBJ2-1, with 13 nucleotides matching TRBD2. The V segment lost 5 bases and the J segment 9 bases; nucleotides outside the gene matches: 13. The CDR3 consists of 17 residues. CDR3 bases: TGTGCCAGCAGTCCCGAGGGGGGACTAGCGGGAAATAGTGAGCAGTTCTTC. This gives the protein CASSPEGGLAGNSEQFF.

The chain uses TRBV7-8 and TRBJ2-5, with D possibly being TRBD1 or TRBD2 (6 bases each). This CDR3 comprises 16 residues. Trimming cost V 3 bases and J 5 bases, with 19 bases left between them. The germline V gene encodes CDR1 SGHVS and CDR2 FQNEAQ. CDR3 nucleotides: TGTGCCAGCAGCTTTCGTATGGGGGGCTTAAGGGAGACCCAGTACTTC. Translation gives CASSFRMGGLRETQYF.

The chain joins TRBV25-1 to TRBJ2-1; TRBD1 agrees at 10 bases. Germline CDR1 MGHDK, CDR2 SYGVNS. CDR3 length equals 16 residues. Losses at the gene ends were 4 bases for V and 3 bases for J; bases not matched to a gene: 6. CDR3 sequence reads: CASSVTGTGVYNEQFF. The CDR3 DNA is TGTGCCAGCAGTGTAACCGGGACAGGGGTCTACAATGAGCAGTTCTTC. The full variable domain, completed using reference TRBV25-1 and TRBJ2-1, is EADIYQTPRYLVIGTGKKITLECSQTMGHDKMYWYQQDPGMELHLIHYSYGVNSTEKGDLSSESTVSRIRTEHFPLTLESARPSHTSQYLCASSVTGTGVYNEQFFGPGTRLTVL.

The chain uses TRBV7-9 and TRBJ2-1; 8 bases are a match to TRBD1. V shed 5 bases, J shed 4 bases, and the junction held 7 bases outside the gene matches. The germline V gene has CDR1 SEHNR and CDR2 FQNEAQ (reference sequence). The CDR3 sequence is 15 residues long. CDR3 DNA: TGTGCCAGCAGCCCGCCGGGACAGGTTTACAATGAGCAGTTCTTC. Amino acids: CASSPPGQVYNEQFF.

This clonotype showed up many times. The chain combines TRBV7-2 with TRBJ2-1; perhaps TRBD2 as D (5 bases). The CDR3 runs 16 residues. Trimming cost V 0 bases and J 0 bases, with 9 bases left between them. Looked up from germline, CDR1 is SGHTA and CDR2 is FQGNSA. Written as DNA, the CDR3 is TGTGCCAGCAGCTTAGCGGGAGCCTCCTCCTACAATGAGCAGTTCTTC. Its translation: CASSLAGASSYNEQFF.

This clonotype was found once. V usage is TRBV12-3 or TRBV12-4 and J usage is TRBJ2-3, with D perhaps given as TRBD1 or TRBD2 (5 bases each). V lost 5 bases, J lost 2 bases, and 17 bases lay in between. The CDR3 runs 16 residues. The DNA of the CDR3 is TGTGCCAGCAGTATTTCCGGGACGGGGTACACAGATACGCAGTATTTT. Amino acid sequence: CASSISGTGYTDTQYF.

The rearrangement uses TRBV20-1 and TRBJ2-5, with TRBD1 matching over 7 bases. The CDR3 extends over 14 amino acids. Looked up from germline, CDR1 is DFQATT and CDR2 is SNEGSKA (reference sequence). J gave up 0 bases and V 1 base, and 2 bases lay outside the gene matches. In nucleotides, the CDR3 is TGCAGTGCTAGAGTAGGGGGCTACCAAGAGACCCAGTACTTC. Its translation: CSARVGGYQETQYF.

This clonotype was picked up a small number of times. V gene TRBV11-2 combines with J gene TRBJ2-5; D is perhaps TRBD1 or TRBD2 (5 bases each). Germline-derived CDR1 and CDR2 are SGHAT and FQNNGV. The CDR3 runs 15 residues. V was clipped by 5 bases and J by 1 base, with 14 bases between them. CDR3 amino acids: CASSPNPGRQETQYF. CDR3 DNA: TGTGCCAGCAGCCCCAATCCGGGACGCCAAGAGACCCAGTACTTC.

The table lists this clonotype with a few counts. This CDR3 reads CASSTGLAEGNEQFF. The CDR3 nucleotides are TGTGCCAGTAGTACGGGACTAGCGGAGGGTAATGAGCAGTTCTTC. The gene calls are TRBV19 and TRBJ2-1; 11 bases map to TRBD2. The V gene end was trimmed by 4 bases and the J gene end by 7 bases; junction bases not matched to a gene: 6. The CDR3 covers 15 residues. CDR1 is LNHDA and CDR2 is SQIVND in the germline V gene (reference sequence).

This chain joins TRBV7-6 and TRBJ1-5; D is perhaps TRBD1 (5 bases). The V gene's germline CDR1 is SGHVS and CDR2 FNYEAQ. The V gene lost 5 bases and the J gene lost 6 bases, with 14 bases spanning the gap. CDR3 length: 14 residues. CDR3 bases: TGTGCCAGCAGCGCGGGGGGGTCATCTCAGCCCCAGCATTTT. Amino acid sequence: CASSAGGSSQPQHF.

The V gene is TRBV19, the J gene TRBJ2-1, with D unclear. This CDR3 region has 15 residues. CDR1 is LNHDA and CDR2 is SQIVND in the germline V gene (reference sequence). The V end lost 4 bases, the J end lost 2 bases, and 12 bases lay between the germline ends. CDR3 protein: CASSRRPVAYNEQFF. CDR3 in DNA: TGTGCCAGTAGTAGGCGTCCCGTCGCCTACAATGAGCAGTTCTTC.

This clonotype was recorded at least ten times. The chain combines TRBV7-2 with TRBJ1-5, with TRBD1 matching 9 bases. The germline gives CDR1 SGHTA, CDR2 FQGNSA. J lost 5 bases, V lost 1 base, and 3 bases had no gene match. The CDR3 has 15 residues. The CDR3 protein is CASSLVGTGYQPQHF. The CDR3 DNA reads as TGTGCCAGCAGCTTAGTGGGGACAGGGTATCAGCCCCAGCATTTT.

The gene calls are TRBV29-1 and TRBJ2-7, with D perhaps matching TRBD1 (5 bases). Between the trimmed V and J ends, which lost 6 bases and 1 base, there was a span of 10 bases. Per germline, CDR1 SQVTM and CDR2 ANQGSEA. The CDR3 is 12 amino acids. DNA for the CDR3: TGCAGCGTGGGGCTAGGTTCCTACGAGCAGTACTTC. It codes for CSVGLGSYEQYF.

This clonotype was seen a few times. This chain joins TRBV27 and TRBJ1-5, with no clear D. Looked up from germline, CDR1 is MNHEY and CDR2 is SMNVEV (reference sequence). The V gene lost 5 bases and the J gene lost 4 bases, with 15 bases spanning the gap. This CDR3 has 15 residues. The CDR3 DNA follows: TGTGCCAGCAGTCAACGGGCAAACGGGAATCAGCCCCAGCATTTT. As protein: CASSQRANGNQPQHF.

This clonotype was counted many times. V is TRBV7-8 and J is TRBJ2-2, with TRBD2 identical over 15 bases. V shed 1 base, J shed 6 bases, and the junction held 6 bases outside the gene matches. The CDR3 length is 18 residues. The germline CDR1 and CDR2 sequences are SGHVS and FQNEAQ. The CDR3: CASSLVGLAGGGAGELFF. Here the CDR3 DNA reads TGTGCCAGCAGCTTAGTTGGACTAGCGGGAGGGGGAGCCGGGGAGCTGTTTTTT.

The J gene is TRBJ2-3, the V gene TRBV10-3, with 12 positions matching TRBD1. V shed 5 bases and J 4 bases; nucleotides not matched to a gene: 13. The V gene's germline CDR1 is ENHRY and CDR2 SYGVKD. The CDR3 runs 18 residues. The CDR3 sequence is CAISSRDRGLDPADTQYF. The DNA of the CDR3 is TGTGCCATCAGTTCACGGGACAGGGGGCTAGACCCGGCAGATACGCAGTATTTT.

This chain connects TRBV6-2 or TRBV6-3 to TRBJ1-1; D remains ambiguous. Between the trimmed V and J ends, which lost 5 bases and 7 bases, there was a span of 11 bases. CDR3 length: 12 residues. CDR1 and CDR2 (germline): MNHEY, SVGEGT. CDR3 nucleotide sequence: TGTGCCAGCAGTGAGCAGGCTCGTGAAGCTTTCTTT. Encoded protein: CASSEQAREAFF.

V is TRBV20-1 and J is TRBJ2-2; D perhaps matches TRBD2 (6 bases). Germline CDR1 reads DFQATT; CDR2 reads SNEGSKA (reference sequence). The V end was cut by 1 base, the J end by 5 bases, with 8 bases between. The CDR3 runs 13 residues. The CDR3 nucleotides read TGCAGTGCTAGAGGCGGAGGGACCGGGGAGCTGTTTTTT. It specifies CSARGGGTGELFF.

In its sample, this clonotype was seen a few times. The chain employs TRBV6-2 or TRBV6-3 and TRBJ2-5, with D possibly called TRBD1 or TRBD2 (5 bases each). The CDR3 runs to 14 residues. Germline CDR1 MNHEY, CDR2 SVGEGT. V was pared by 2 bases and J by 1 base, with 8 bases between. The CDR3 bases are TGTGCCAGCAGTTACGGGACGTCCCAAGAGACCCAGTACTTC. This translates into CASSYGTSQETQYF.

The chain links TRBV6-5 to TRBJ2-1, with D possibly TRBD1 on 5 matching bases. Trimming removed 2 bases at V and 9 bases at J, with 5 bases between. The CDR3 sequence is 11 residues long. Germline V gene lookup returns CDR1 MNHEY and CDR2 SVGAGI. The CDR3 spells CASSYQGEQFF. CDR3 bases: TGTGCCAGCAGTTACCAGGGTGAGCAGTTCTTC.